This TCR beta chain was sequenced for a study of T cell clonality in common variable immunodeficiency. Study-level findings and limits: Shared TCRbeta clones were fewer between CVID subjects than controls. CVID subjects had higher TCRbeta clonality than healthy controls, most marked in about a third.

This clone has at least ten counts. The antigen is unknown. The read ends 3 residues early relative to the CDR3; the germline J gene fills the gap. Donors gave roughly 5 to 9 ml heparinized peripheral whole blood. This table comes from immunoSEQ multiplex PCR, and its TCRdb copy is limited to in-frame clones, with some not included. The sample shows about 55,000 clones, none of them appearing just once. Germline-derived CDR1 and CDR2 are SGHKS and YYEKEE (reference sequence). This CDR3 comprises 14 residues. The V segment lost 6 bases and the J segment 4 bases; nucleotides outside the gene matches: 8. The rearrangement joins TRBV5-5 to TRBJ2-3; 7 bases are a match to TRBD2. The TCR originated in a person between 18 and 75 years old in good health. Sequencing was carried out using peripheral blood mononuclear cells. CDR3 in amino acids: CASTRTSRPDTQYF. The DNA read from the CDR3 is TGTGCCAGCACCAGGACTAGTCGCCCAGATACG.